A single sample is the source of the 18 T cell receptor beta chains below, sequenced in a study of T-cell reconstitution after alpha-beta-depleted transplantation in children. A TCRbeta library incorporating unique molecular identifiers was prepared. TCRdb itself ran the PCR reads through MiXCR, one entry per CDR3 protein. The table includes 450,000 to 600,000 distinct CDR3 sequences, roughly a tenth detected once. The sequencing used PBMCs, collected before TCRalphabeta/CD19-depleted stem cell transplant. The receptors come from a child between 2 and 9 years old with inherited bone marrow failure, due to receive a stem cell transplant.

This clonotype showed up many times. The chain recombines TRBV5-1 with TRBJ2-1, with 12 bases lining up with TRBD2. Trimming removed 4 bases from V and 1 base from J; junction bases left unmatched: 6. This CDR3 spans 17 amino acids. Germline CDR1 and CDR2: SGHRS and YFSETQ. The CDR3 is CASSLASGRDSYNEQFF. Here the CDR3 DNA reads TGCGCCAGCAGCCTAGCTAGCGGGAGGGATTCCTACAATGAGCAGTTCTTC.

This sequence joins TRBV2 and TRBJ2-1; TRBD2 aligns across 13 bases. The CDR3 loop spans 19 amino acids. V gave up 5 bases and J gave up 5 bases; unmatched junction bases: 15. Germline CDR1 and CDR2: SNHLY and FYNNEI. CDR3 in amino acids: CASSPLGLAGAPFNNEQFF. CDR3 DNA sequence: TGTGCCAGCAGTCCGCTTGGACTAGCGGGAGCCCCTTTTAACAATGAGCAGTTCTTC.

This clonotype has a count of ten or more. The gene calls are TRBV15 and TRBJ2-7; 7 bases are a match to TRBD2. CDR1 is LNHNV, CDR2 YYDKDF, per germline (reference sequence). The CDR3 totals 14 residues. V shed 5 bases and J 6 bases; nucleotides not matched to a gene: 10. CDR3 bases: TGTGCCACCAGCGTTGGACTAGAGAGGCGCGAGCAGTACTTC. Its protein product is CATSVGLERREQYF.

This clonotype was detected ten times or more. V usage is TRBV20-1 and J usage is TRBJ2-7; D gene unclear. CDR1 and CDR2 from the germline V gene are DFQATT and SNEGSKA (reference sequence). This CDR3 comprises 9 residues. V lost 5 bases and J lost 6, with 5 bases in between. This CDR3 is CSAGVEQYF. The CDR3 region has the DNA TGCAGTGCTGGTGTCGAGCAGTACTTC.

This clonotype was recorded a few times. The rearrangement links TRBV9 to TRBJ1-1; D not certain. CDR3 length: 16 residues. Trimming stripped 1 base from V and 4 bases from J, with 17 bases between. CDR1 is SGDLS, CDR2 YYNGEE, per germline. The CDR3 region has the DNA TGTGCCAGCAGCGTAACCGCCCTGACTAGTCGCACTGAAGCTTTCTTT. It codes for CASSVTALTSRTEAFF.

This clonotype was seen at least ten times. The chain is built from TRBV4-3 and TRBJ1-3; no definite D call. V was pared by 3 bases and J by 1 base, with 10 bases between. The CDR3 is 15 amino acids. The germline CDR1 and CDR2 sequences are LGHNA and YSLEER. The CDR3 DNA is TGCGCCAGCAGCCAGGAGGAGGGTTCTGGAAACACCATATATTTT. As protein: CASSQEEGSGNTIYF.

This clonotype was counted a few times. The rearrangement links TRBV28 to TRBJ2-7; 7 positions agree with TRBD2. CDR1 is MDHEN and CDR2 is SYDVKM in the germline V gene. The CDR3 has 14 amino acids. Losses at the gene ends were 6 bases for V and 1 base for J; bases not matched to a gene: 6. The CDR3 region has the DNA TGTGCCAGCAGACTTAGCGGGCCTTCCTACGAGCAGTACTTC. Translated, it gives CASRLSGPSYEQYF.

The chain has TRBV6-1 and TRBJ2-4; tentatively, D is TRBD2 (6 bases). Trimming left V 6 bases short and J 2 bases short, with 14 bases between. There are 15 residues in the CDR3. Germline loops: CDR1 MNHNS, CDR2 SASEGT. CDR3 sequence reads: CASRRAGGSKNIQYF. CDR3 bases: TGTGCCAGCAGGAGAGCCGGAGGGTCCAAAAACATTCAGTACTTC.

In this sample, this clonotype turned up many times. The chain joins TRBV7-8 to TRBJ1-2; D call uncertain. The germline V and J ends were trimmed by 1 base and 5 bases, with 11 bases remaining between them. Germline lookup yields CDR1 SGHVS and CDR2 FQNEAQ. CDR3 size: 14 residues. The CDR3 nucleotides read TGTGCCAGCAGCTTAGAAGGGATATGGTATGGCTACACCTTC. It yields the protein CASSLEGIWYGYTF.

This clonotype has at least ten counts. The J gene is TRBJ2-5, the V gene TRBV20-1; D ambiguous. The CDR3 is made up of 13 amino acids. Trimming stripped 2 bases from V and 0 bases from J, with 7 bases between. Germline V gene lookup returns CDR1 DFQATT and CDR2 SNEGSKA (reference sequence). The CDR3 is CSARRLNQETQYF. CDR3 in DNA: TGCAGTGCTAGAAGGCTCAACCAAGAGACCCAGTACTTC.

In regard to this clonotype: This may be a read error: a much more frequent sequence differs by one nucleotide. The genes are TRBV28 and TRBJ2-1, with D unclear. V lost 5 bases, J lost 5 bases, and 22 bases lay in between. CDR1 is MDHEN, CDR2 SYDVKM, per germline. CDR3 size: 17 residues. The CDR3 sequence is CASSPYSSDTFDNEQFF. The CDR3 coding sequence is TGTGCCAGCAGTCCTTATTCCTCTGACACGTTCGACAATGAGCAGTTCTTC.

The chain has TRBV12-3 or TRBV12-4 and TRBJ2-5, with D perhaps TRBD2 (6 bases). V lost 6 bases and J 4 bases, leaving 12 bases between the germline ends. The CDR3 is 13 residues long. This chain's CDR3 is CASRKRRGETQYF. CDR3 nucleotides: TGTGCCAGCAGGAAGAGGAGGGGAGAGACCCAGTACTTC.

V and J are TRBV20-1 and TRBJ2-1; 12 positions agree with TRBD2. CDR3 length: 14 residues. Unmatched junction bases numbered 9, after V lost 5 bases and J lost 10 bases. CDR1 DFQATT and CDR2 SNEGSKA come from the germline V gene (reference sequence). CDR3 amino acids: CSALAGGPIAEQFF. CDR3 nucleotide sequence: TGCAGTGCTCTAGCGGGAGGGCCTATTGCCGAGCAGTTCTTC.

About this clonotype itself: A read error may explain this, as a much larger clone is one base away. This chain links TRBV7-2 with TRBJ2-7; TRBD2 aligns across 10 bases. With V trimmed by 3 bases and J by 3 bases, 8 bases remained unmatched. The CDR3 covers 16 residues. The germline V gene encodes CDR1 SGHTA and CDR2 FQGNSA. DNA of the CDR3: TGTGCCAGCAGCTTCCGCCTAGCGGGAGTCGGCTACGAGCAGTACTTC. It codes for CASSFRLAGVGYEQYF.

This chain connects TRBV11-2 to TRBJ1-3; 9 positions agree with TRBD1. The germline CDR1 and CDR2 sequences are SGHAT and FQNNGV. Trimming took 2 bases from V and 4 from J; bases not matched to a gene: 3. This CDR3 has 15 amino acids. CDR3 loop: CASSLPGTGGNTIYF. CDR3 DNA sequence: TGTGCCAGCAGCTTACCGGGGACAGGGGGAAACACCATATATTTT.

The rearrangement joins TRBV30 to TRBJ1-2; the D gene is possibly TRBD1 (5 bases). The germline V gene has CDR1 GTSNPN and CDR2 SVGIG (reference sequence). V was clipped by 4 bases and J by 8 bases, with 17 bases between them. This CDR3 has 13 residues. DNA of the CDR3: TGTGCCTGGAAAGTCCTCGGGGCGGGGGGCTACACCTTC. Its translation: CAWKVLGAGGYTF.

The V and J genes are TRBV5-5 and TRBJ2-7; 11 bases match TRBD2. V lost 2 bases and J lost 1; bases outside the gene matches: 8. The CDR3 is made up of 17 amino acids. The germline V gene has CDR1 SGHKS and CDR2 YYEKEE (reference sequence). The CDR3: CASSFASGRTFSYEQYF. The CDR3, as DNA: TGTGCCAGCAGCTTTGCTAGCGGGAGGACTTTTTCCTACGAGCAGTACTTC.

The table lists this clonotype with many counts. V usage is TRBV12-3 or TRBV12-4 and J usage is TRBJ2-7; 8 bases agree with TRBD2. The ends lost 4 bases at V and 0 bases at J; junction bases unmatched: 5. The CDR3 covers 15 residues. This chain's CDR3 is CASSYGLASSYEQYF. The CDR3 nucleotides read TGTGCCAGCAGTTACGGACTAGCCAGCTCCTACGAGCAGTACTTC.